This T cell receptor beta chain was recorded in a study of T cell responses to AZD1222 COVID-19 vaccine. Clones were sequenced by immunoSEQ multiplex PCR, and TCRdb holds only the in-frame ones, with some missing. The sample lists approximately 110,000 clones; 92% were seen once. The CDR3 totals 16 residues. Trimming took 5 bases from V and 7 from J, leaving 21 bases between them. The germline gives CDR1 SGHNT, CDR2 YENEEA. The source of this sequence is an adult in good health. Sequenced material: peripheral blood, taken on day 0 of AZD1222 vaccination. The chain carries TRBV11-3 and TRBJ2-1; D perhaps matches TRBD1 (7 bases). The CDR3 DNA follows: TGTGCCAGCAGCCCACCAGGGGGGCGCCTAATTAATGAGCAGTTCTTC. This gives the protein CASSPPGGRLINEQFF.